This entry features one T cell receptor beta chain sequence. This clone's antigen is unknown. The input lacks base qualities; no much larger clone sits a single base away. These data are taken from a study of response to subunit inactivated influenza vaccine (dated by TCRdb to the late 2010s). Looking at the study overall: Deep quantitative profiling of the T cell receptor repertoire was used in the study to follow responses to a trivalent subunit inactivated influenza vaccine.

V ends up 5 bases short and J 4 bases short, with an unmatched junction base count of 6. From the cysteine through the phenylalanine, the CDR3 covers 15 amino acids. Only the CDR3 part of the read is kept: 45 bases, read in frame from the first base. CDR1 SEHNR and CDR2 FQNEAQ were looked up in the germline V gene (reference sequence). The full study reports these points: It was suggested by the authors that each seasonal influenza vaccination may recruit only a limited number of new T cells.

To prepare the library, RT-PCR was applied. Sequencing used an Illumina HiSeq 2500. TCRdb handled the public reads itself, with Q25 trimming in fastp and clone calling in MiXCR, and kept productive beta chains. Records with the same CDR3 protein are collapsed into one entry carrying the most frequent genes and DNA. Present in this sample are about 540,000 distinct CDR3 sequences, less than 25% of which were seen just once. The top ten clonotypes cover around 2.8% of the sample. The sample was also linked to a second study, of T cells expressing NK-cell markers. Drawing on the second study: TCR beta cDNA libraries were made by 5'RACE template switching that added a universal primer site and unique molecular identifiers. Three sorted T-cell subsets (CD3+CD56+NKG2C+, CD3+CD56+NKG2C- and CD3+CD56-NKG2C+) from roughly eight donors had their TCR beta-chain repertoires profiled. Among the eight sequenced donors, only one was HCMV-seronegative, while the other seven were HCMV-seropositive. In several experiments an anti-gammadeltaTCR antibody was added to restrict sorting to alphabetaTCR-expressing T cells. In five to seven donors, the dominant CD3+CD56+NKG2C+ clonotypes were among the top 10 CD8+ clonotypes and accounted for about 1.0-7.5% of CD8+ T cells. Those dominant clonotypes were again the most abundant among CD3+CD56-NKG2C+ cells in a few donors, at about 25-60.1%. Whether the expanded NKG2C-expressing T cell clones were specific for HCMV antigens remained unclear. Randomly selected healthy volunteers, three men and five women, were used as the eight sequenced donors. HCMV serostatus was determined by detecting HCMV-specific IgG in serum with a commercial ELISA kit. Ficoll density gradient centrifugation was used to isolate peripheral blood mononuclear cells from blood. Using Miltenyi isolation kits, CD4+ and CD8+ T cells were isolated from PBMC through magnetic immunoseparation. Priming for cDNA synthesis came from the TCR beta constant segment, and two successive PCR amplification steps followed. Libraries were sequenced as 2 x 150 bp reads on Illumina HiSeq 2000/2500, MiSeq or NextSeq. MIGEC was used to demultiplex reads and group reads by UMI, and MiTCR was used to assemble and quantify clonotypes. To exclude erroneous sequences, only TCR cDNA sequences supported by at least two reads were retained. The tcR package was used for downstream repertoire analysis, with clonotypes matched between fractions based on CDR3 nucleotide sequence plus V segment. VDJmatch was used to annotate antigen specificity against VDJdb, with one amino acid substitution allowed in CDR3.

The material sequenced was CD4+ T cells sorted from PBMCs, taken roughly 12 days after vaccination. The sequence joins TRBV7-9 to TRBJ2-1, and 9 bases in between align with TRBD1. The clonotype was recovered from a man between 45 and 60 years old who received an inactivated influenza vaccine. Donor details come from another sample of the same person, matched by shared clones. The DNA sequence reads TGTGCCAGCAGCCCAGGACAGGGGCTTTACAATGAGCAGTTCTTC. Translated, it reads CASSPGQGLYNEQFF.